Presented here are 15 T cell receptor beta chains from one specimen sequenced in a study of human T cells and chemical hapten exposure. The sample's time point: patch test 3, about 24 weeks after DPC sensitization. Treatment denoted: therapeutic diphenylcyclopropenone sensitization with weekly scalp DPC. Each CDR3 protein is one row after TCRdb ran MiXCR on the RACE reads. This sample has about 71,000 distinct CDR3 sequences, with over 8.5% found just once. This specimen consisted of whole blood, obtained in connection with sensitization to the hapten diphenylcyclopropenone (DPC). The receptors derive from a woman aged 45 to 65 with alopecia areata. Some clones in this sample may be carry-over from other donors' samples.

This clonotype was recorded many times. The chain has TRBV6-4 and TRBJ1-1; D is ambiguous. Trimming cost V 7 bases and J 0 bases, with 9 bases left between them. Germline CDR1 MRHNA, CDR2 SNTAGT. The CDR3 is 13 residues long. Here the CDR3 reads CASKNSLNTEAFF. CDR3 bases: TGTGCCAGCAAGAACAGCTTGAACACTGAAGCTTTCTTT.

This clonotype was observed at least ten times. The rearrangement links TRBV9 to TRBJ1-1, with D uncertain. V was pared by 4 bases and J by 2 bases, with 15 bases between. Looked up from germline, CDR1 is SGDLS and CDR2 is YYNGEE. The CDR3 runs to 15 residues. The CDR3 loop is CASSRYLMANTEAFF. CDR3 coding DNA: TGTGCCAGCAGCCGTTATTTGATGGCTAACACTGAAGCTTTCTTT.

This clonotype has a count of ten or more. CDR3 nucleotide sequence: TGTGCCAGCAGTTCTGGACAACCAACCCTGGAGCAGTACTTC. Its protein is CASSSGQPTLEQYF. J is TRBJ2-7 and V is TRBV28, with D possibly TRBD1 on 5 matching bases. This CDR3 comprises 14 residues. The germline gives CDR1 MDHEN, CDR2 SYDVKM. The V gene lost 4 bases and the J gene lost 7 bases, with 17 bases spanning the gap.

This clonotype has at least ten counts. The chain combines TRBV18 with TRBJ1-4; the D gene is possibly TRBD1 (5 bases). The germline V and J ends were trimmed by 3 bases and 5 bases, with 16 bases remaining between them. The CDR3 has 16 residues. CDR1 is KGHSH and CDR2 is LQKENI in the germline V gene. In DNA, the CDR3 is TGTGCCAGCTCACCTCAGGGTACCTGGAGGAATGAAAAACTGTTTTTT. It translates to CASSPQGTWRNEKLFF.

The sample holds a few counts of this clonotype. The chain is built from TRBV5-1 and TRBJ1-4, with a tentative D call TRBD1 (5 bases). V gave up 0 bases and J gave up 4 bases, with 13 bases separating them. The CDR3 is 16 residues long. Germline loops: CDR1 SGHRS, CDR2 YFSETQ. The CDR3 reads CASSLDRGGNNEKLFF. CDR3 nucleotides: TGCGCCAGCAGCTTGGACCGGGGCGGGAATAATGAAAAACTGTTTTTT.

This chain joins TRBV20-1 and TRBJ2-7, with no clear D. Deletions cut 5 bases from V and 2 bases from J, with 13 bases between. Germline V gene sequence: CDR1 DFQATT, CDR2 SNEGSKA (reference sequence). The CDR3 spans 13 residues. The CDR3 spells CSASDTNAYEQYF. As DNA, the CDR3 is TGCAGTGCTTCAGACACCAACGCCTACGAGCAGTACTTC.

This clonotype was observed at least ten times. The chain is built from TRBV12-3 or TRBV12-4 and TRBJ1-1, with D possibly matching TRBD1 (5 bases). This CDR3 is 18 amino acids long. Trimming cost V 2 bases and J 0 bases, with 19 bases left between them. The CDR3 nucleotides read TGTGCCAGCAGTTTATTGGCCGGGGGGGTATCGATGAACACTGAAGCTTTCTTT. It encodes CASSLLAGGVSMNTEAFF.

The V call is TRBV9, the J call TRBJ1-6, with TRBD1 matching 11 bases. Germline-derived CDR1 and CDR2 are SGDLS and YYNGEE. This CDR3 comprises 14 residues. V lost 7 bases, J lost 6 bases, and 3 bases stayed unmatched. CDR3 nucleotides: TGTGCCAGCGGGACAGGGGGGTTTAATTCACCCCTCCACTTT. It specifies CASGTGGFNSPLHF. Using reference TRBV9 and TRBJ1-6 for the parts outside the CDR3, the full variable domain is DSGVTQTPKHLITATGQRVTLRCSPRSGDLSVYWYQQSLDQGLQFLIQYYNGEERAKGNILERFSAQQFPDLHSELNLSSLELGDSALYFCASGTGGFNSPLHFGNGTRLTVT.

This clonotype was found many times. CDR3 sequence (DNA): TGTGCCAGCAGTTACCGAAGGGAGCAGTACTTC. Amino acid sequence: CASSYRREQYF. V and J are TRBV6-2 or TRBV6-3 and TRBJ2-7; D unresolved. Germline V gene sequence: CDR1 MNHEY, CDR2 SVGEGT. This CDR3 is 11 amino acids long. Trimming cost V 2 bases and J 7 bases, with 6 bases left between them.

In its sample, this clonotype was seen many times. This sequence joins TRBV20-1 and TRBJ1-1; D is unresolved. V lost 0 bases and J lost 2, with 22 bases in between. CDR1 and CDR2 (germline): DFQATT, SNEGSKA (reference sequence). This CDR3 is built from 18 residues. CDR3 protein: CSARDRHSWQGVNTEAFF. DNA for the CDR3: TGCAGTGCTAGAGATCGGCACTCCTGGCAAGGTGTCAACACTGAAGCTTTCTTT.

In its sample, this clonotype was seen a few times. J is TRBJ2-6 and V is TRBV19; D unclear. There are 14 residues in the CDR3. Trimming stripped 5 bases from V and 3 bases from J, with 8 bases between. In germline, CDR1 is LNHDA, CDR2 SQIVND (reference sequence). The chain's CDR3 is CASSPYGGANVLTF. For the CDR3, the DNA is TGTGCCAGTAGTCCGTATGGTGGGGCCAACGTCCTGACTTTC. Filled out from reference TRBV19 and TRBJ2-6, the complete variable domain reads DGGITQSPKYLFRKEGQNVTLSCEQNLNHDAMYWYRQDPGQGLRLIYYSQIVNDFQKGDIAEGYSVSREKKESFPLTVTSAQKNPTAFYLCASSPYGGANVLTFGAGSRLTVL.

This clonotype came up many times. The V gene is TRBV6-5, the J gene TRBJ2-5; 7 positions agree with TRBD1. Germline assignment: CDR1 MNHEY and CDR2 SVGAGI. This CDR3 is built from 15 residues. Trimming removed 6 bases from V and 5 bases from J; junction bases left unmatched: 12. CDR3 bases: TGTGCCAGCAGCCCCTACGAGGGGGCCCGGGAGACCCAGTACTTC. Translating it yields CASSPYEGARETQYF.

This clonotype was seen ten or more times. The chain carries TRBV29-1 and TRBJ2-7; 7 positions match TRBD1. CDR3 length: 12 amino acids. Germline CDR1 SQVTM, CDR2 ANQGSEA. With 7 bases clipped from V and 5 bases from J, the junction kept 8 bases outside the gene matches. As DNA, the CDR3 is TGCAGCGCCGGACAGGTCCCCAACGAGCAGTACTTC. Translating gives CSAGQVPNEQYF.

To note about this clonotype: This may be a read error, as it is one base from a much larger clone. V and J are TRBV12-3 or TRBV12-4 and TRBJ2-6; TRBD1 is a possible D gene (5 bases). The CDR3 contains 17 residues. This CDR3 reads CASSRSLTASGAYVLTF. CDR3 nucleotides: TGTGCCAGCAGCCGTAGTTTGACAGCTTCTGGGGCCTACGTCCTGACTTTC.

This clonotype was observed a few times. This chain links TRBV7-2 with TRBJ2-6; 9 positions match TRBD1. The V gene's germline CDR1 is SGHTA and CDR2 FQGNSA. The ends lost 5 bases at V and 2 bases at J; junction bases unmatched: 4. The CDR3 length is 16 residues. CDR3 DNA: TGTGCCAGCAGCGGCCGACAGGGGGCTGGGGCCAACGTCCTGACTTTC. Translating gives CASSGRQGAGANVLTF. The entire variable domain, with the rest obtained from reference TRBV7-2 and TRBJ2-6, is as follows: GAGVSQSPSNKVTEKGKDVELRCDPISGHTALYWYRQSLGQGLEFLIYFQGNSAPDKSGLPSDRFSAERTGGSVSTLTIQRTQQEDSAVYLCASSGRQGAGANVLTFGAGSRLTVL.